The 15 T cell receptor beta chains below were found in one sample sequenced in a study of vaccination and CD4 T cells after COVID-19 (dated by TCRdb to 2022 to 2024). Read against the paper, the sample's treatment or condition label means: approximately 9-day PBMC culture with coronavirus spike peptide pools or control peptides (ViraFEST assay). No antigen has been identified for these receptors. Receptors were amplified or captured by PCR. Sequencer: Illumina iSeq 100. DNA from cultured CD4+ T cells was subjected to TCR sequencing with the Oncomine TCR Beta short-read assay at the Johns Hopkins FTIC core. TCRdb handled the public reads itself, with Q25 trimming in fastp and clone calling in MiXCR, and kept productive beta chains. Each record represents a unique CDR3 protein, reported with the most common genes and DNA among its rows. The sample includes 9,000 to 15,000 distinct CDR3 sequences, with around 61% observed a single time. Less than 15% of the sample comes from the top ten.

Sequencing was done on a sample of CD4+ T cells from blood, cultured in vitro. Receptors were obtained from a human donor who had recovered from COVID-19.

This chain links TRBV27 with TRBJ2-7; 9 bases are a match to TRBD1. The length of the CDR3 is 12 residues. The V gene's germline CDR1 is MNHEY and CDR2 SMNVEV (reference sequence). V was pared by 6 bases and J by 5 bases, with 2 bases of the junction left unmatched. This CDR3 is CASRRTGDEQYF. The DNA of the CDR3 is TGTGCCAGCAGACGGACAGGGGACGAGCAGTACTTC.

The chain joins TRBV20-1 to TRBJ2-5; 13 nucleotides match TRBD2. Germline CDR1 reads DFQATT; CDR2 reads SNEGSKA (reference sequence). Trimming took 4 bases from V and 1 from J; bases not matched to a gene: 3. This CDR3 is built from 15 residues. In nucleotides, the CDR3 is TGCAGTGCTACGACTAGCGGGAGGATCCAAGAGACCCAGTACTTC. It codes for CSATTSGRIQETQYF.

This chain joins TRBV20-1 and TRBJ1-5; D perhaps matches TRBD1 (6 bases). The ends were cut back, 5 bases at V and 6 bases at J, with 14 bases in the middle. Germline V lookup: CDR1 DFQATT, CDR2 SNEGSKA (reference sequence). The CDR3 is made up of 13 amino acids. This CDR3 reads CSAQDSLPQPQHF. CDR3 sequence (DNA): TGCAGTGCTCAGGACAGCCTCCCTCAGCCCCAGCATTTT.

The chain has TRBV20-1 and TRBJ1-1; no clear D gene. The CDR3 spans 14 residues. Trimming left V 3 bases short and J 0 bases short, with 11 bases between. CDR1 is DFQATT and CDR2 is SNEGSKA in the germline V gene (reference sequence). As DNA, the CDR3 is TGCAGTGCTAGCCCCCCAGGCATGAACACTGAAGCTTTCTTT. This translates into CSASPPGMNTEAFF.

V is TRBV7-2 and J is TRBJ1-1, with D unresolved. CDR1 and CDR2 from the germline V gene are SGHTA and FQGNSA. The CDR3 extends over 14 amino acids. Trimming cost V 1 base and J 0 bases, with 6 bases left between them. The CDR3 DNA is TGTGCCAGCAGCTTAGGGAACGTGAACACTGAAGCTTTCTTT. This translates into CASSLGNVNTEAFF.

The V gene is TRBV5-6, the J gene TRBJ2-7, with unresolved D. The CDR3 length is 13 residues. Germline CDR1 SGHDT, CDR2 YYEEEE. V was cut by 9 bases and J by 0 bases, with 13 bases left in between. The CDR3 loop is CATQLHGSYEQYF. The CDR3 DNA is TGTGCCACTCAACTCCACGGCTCCTACGAGCAGTACTTC.

This chain joins TRBV7-8 and TRBJ1-1; 12 nucleotides align to TRBD1. The CDR3 is 17 residues long. Germline V gene lookup returns CDR1 SGHVS and CDR2 FQNEAQ. The V segment lost 6 bases and the J segment 0 bases; nucleotides outside the gene matches: 8. The CDR3 coding sequence is TGTGCCAGCAGAAGGGACAGGGGGCTTAGGGTGAACACTGAAGCTTTCTTT. Translation gives CASRRDRGLRVNTEAFF.

J is TRBJ2-3 and V is TRBV28, with D hard to call. Germline lookup yields CDR1 MDHEN and CDR2 SYDVKM. V lost 4 bases, J lost 0 bases, and 8 bases lay in between. The CDR3 extends over 14 amino acids. The chain's CDR3 is CASSSMISTDTQYF. The DNA of the CDR3 is TGTGCCAGCAGTTCCATGATCAGCACAGATACGCAGTATTTT.

CDR3 sequence: CASSFLDRGKFF. In DNA form, the CDR3 reads TGTGCCAGCAGCTTTTTAGACCGCGGAAAGTTCTTC. This rearrangement joins TRBV7-2 to TRBJ2-1; D is undetermined. Trimming removed 3 bases from V and 14 bases from J, with 14 bases in between. The germline V gene encodes CDR1 SGHTA and CDR2 FQGNSA. The length of the CDR3 is 12 residues.

J is TRBJ2-1 and V is TRBV20-1; D is tentatively TRBD1 or TRBD2 (5 bases each). CDR3 length: 15 amino acids. Deletions cut 6 bases from V and 10 bases from J, with 25 bases between. Germline-derived CDR1 and CDR2 are DFQATT and SNEGSKA (reference sequence). The CDR3 region has the DNA TGCAGTGCCACAAAGCTGGCGGGTCGCTACAGGGAGCAGTTCTTC. Translating it yields CSATKLAGRYREQFF.

Only a few counts were recorded for this clonotype. The chain's CDR3 is CSAPDELDRADYGYTF. CDR3 nucleotides: TGCAGTGCCCCCGACGAGTTGGACAGGGCGGACTATGGCTACACCTTC. The rearrangement joins TRBV20-1 to TRBJ1-2; 8 bases map to TRBD1. J gave up 3 bases and V 6 bases, and 15 bases lay outside the gene matches. The CDR3 extends over 16 amino acids. Germline assignment: CDR1 DFQATT and CDR2 SNEGSKA (reference sequence).

This chain links TRBV11-2 with TRBJ2-7, with D perhaps matching TRBD2 (6 bases). Trimming took off 2 bases at V and 4 bases at J, with 18 bases between the two ends. CDR1 and CDR2 (germline): SGHAT, FQNNGV. The CDR3 covers 16 residues. CDR3 in amino acids: CASSLSPAGRLYEQYF. The DNA for the CDR3 is TGTGCCAGCAGCTTATCCCCGGCGGGAAGGTTATACGAGCAGTACTTC.

This clonotype has just one count. The rearrangement links TRBV18 to TRBJ1-1; the D gene is possibly TRBD1 (5 bases). Deletions cut 1 base from V and 0 bases from J, with 9 bases between. The V gene's germline CDR1 is KGHSH and CDR2 LQKENI. The CDR3 has 15 residues. The CDR3 DNA is TGTGCCAGCTCACCACGGGGGGGAATGAACACTGAAGCTTTCTTT. Amino acids: CASSPRGGMNTEAFF.

The chain employs TRBV6-1 and TRBJ1-6; D is perhaps TRBD1 (5 bases). Trimming removed 10 bases from V and 4 bases from J, with 14 bases in between. The CDR3 totals 14 residues. The germline V gene has CDR1 MNHNS and CDR2 SASEGT. The CDR3 loop reads CATLRGSYNSPLHF. The CDR3 nucleotides read TGTGCCACCCTAAGGGGTTCTTATAATTCACCCCTCCACTTT.

This clonotype appeared a single time. This chain uses TRBV5-8 with TRBJ2-1; 7 bases match TRBD1. Germline V gene lookup returns CDR1 SGHTS and CDR2 YDEGEE. The V and J ends lost 0 bases and 0 bases, in that order; junction bases with no gene match: 9. This CDR3 is built from 18 residues. CDR3 amino acids: CASSLVVYRGSSYNEQFF. For the CDR3, the DNA is TGTGCCAGCAGCTTGGTAGTCTACAGGGGAAGCTCCTACAATGAGCAGTTCTTC.